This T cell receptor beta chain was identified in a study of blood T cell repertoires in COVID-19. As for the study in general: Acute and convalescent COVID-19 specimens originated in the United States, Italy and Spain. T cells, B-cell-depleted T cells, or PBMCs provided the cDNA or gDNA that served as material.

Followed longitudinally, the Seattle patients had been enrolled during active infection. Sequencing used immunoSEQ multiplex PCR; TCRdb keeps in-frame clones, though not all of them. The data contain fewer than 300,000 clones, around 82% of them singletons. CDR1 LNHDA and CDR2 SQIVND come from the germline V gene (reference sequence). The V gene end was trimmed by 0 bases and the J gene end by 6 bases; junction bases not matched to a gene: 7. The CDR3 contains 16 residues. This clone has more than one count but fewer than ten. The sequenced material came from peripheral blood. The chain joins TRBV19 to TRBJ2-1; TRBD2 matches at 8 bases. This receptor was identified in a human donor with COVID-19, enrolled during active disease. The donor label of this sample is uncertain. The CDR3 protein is CASSIDTGLVANEQFF. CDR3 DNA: TGTGCCAGTAGTATAGACACGGGACTAGTGGCCAATGAGCAGTTCTTC. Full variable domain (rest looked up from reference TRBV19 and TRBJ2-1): DGGITQSPKYLFRKEGQNVTLSCEQNLNHDAMYWYRQDPGQGLRLIYYSQIVNDFQKGDIAEGYSVSREKKESFPLTVTSAQKNPTAFYLCASSIDTGLVANEQFFGPGTRLTVL.